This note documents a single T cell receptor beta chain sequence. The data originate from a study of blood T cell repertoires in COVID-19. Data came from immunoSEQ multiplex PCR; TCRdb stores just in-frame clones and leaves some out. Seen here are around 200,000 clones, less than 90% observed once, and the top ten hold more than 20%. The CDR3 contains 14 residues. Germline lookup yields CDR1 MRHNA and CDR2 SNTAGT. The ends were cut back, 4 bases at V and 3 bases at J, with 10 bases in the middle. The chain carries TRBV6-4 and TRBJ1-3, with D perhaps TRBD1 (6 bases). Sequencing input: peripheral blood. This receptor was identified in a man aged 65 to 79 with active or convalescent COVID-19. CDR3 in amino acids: CASSVGGLGNTIYF. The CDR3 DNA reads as TGTGCCAGCAGTGTCGGGGGGCTTGGAAACACCATATATTTT.